This T cell receptor (beta chain) was recovered during a study of regulatory T cells in long-lasting Graves disease. At the level of the study: Disease was considered persistent Graves' disease after over 5 years of antithyroid drugs (with positive TSH receptor antibodies).

This clonotype has ten or more counts. The antigen is not known. Arm-PCR of CDR3 regions and iRepertoire HTBI primers were the basis on which TCR beta libraries were built. TCRdb reanalysed the multiplex PCR reads using MiXCR and keeps one entry per CDR3 protein. The data contain hundreds of thousands of distinct CDR3 sequences, about 20% of them singletons. Germline V CDR1 and CDR2: SGDLS, YYNGEE. V shed 0 bases and J shed 4 bases, with 19 bases lying between them. The CDR3 extends over 17 amino acids. The time point denotes: persistent/refractory GD, antithyroid drugs over 5 years with positive TRAb. PBMC RNA served as the TCR library source. A peripheral blood sample, approximately 10 milliliters in volume, was drawn into EDTA tubes. Findings and caveats of the study: Persistent Graves' patients had lower TCR diversity than newly diagnosed ones. Persistent patients shared more public clonotypes (over 2,500) than new patients (under 1,000).

This sequence was found in a female donor with Graves disease. The sequencing used peripheral blood mononuclear cells (PBMCs), collected when the disease was refractory, from a patient treated with antithyroid drugs. The chain links TRBV9 to TRBJ1-2; the D gene is possibly TRBD1 (5 bases). CDR3 bases: TGTGCCAGCAGCGTAGAGTCCCCTATCTTGGGGACCTATGGCTACACCTTC. It encodes CASSVESPILGTYGYTF.